This T cell receptor (beta chain) derives from a study of T cells in Graves' hyperthyroidism and ophthalmopathy. This clonotype has at least ten counts. Regions amplified from RNA transcripts were the TCR beta CDR3 regions. An initial round of RT-PCR targeting the TCR CDR3 relied on the HTBI primer set. TCRdb re-analysed the multiplex PCR reads in MiXCR, keeping a single row per CDR3 protein. The sample lists around 600,000 distinct CDR3 sequences, about 14% occurring once. Germline assignment: CDR1 SGHRS and CDR2 YFSETQ. This CDR3 is 15 amino acids long. Trimming took 0 bases from V and 3 from J; bases not matched to a gene: 4.

The TCR sequence derives from a woman in her fifties or sixties with Graves' ophthalmopathy. J is TRBJ2-7 and V is TRBV5-1; 9 bases are shared with TRBD1. Source material: blood. In DNA form, the CDR3 reads TGCGCCAGCAGCTTGGAGACAGGGGGAGTCTACGAGCAGTACTTC. This encodes CASSLETGGVYEQYF.